This T cell receptor beta chain was profiled in a study of blood T cells in healthy people across ages. Healthy Russian Caucasian donors spanned ages roughly 6 to 100 years. Through a sample-barcoded 5' primer and a J-beta primer mix, a second PCR was run for 7 to 11 cycles. Using its own MiXCR run on the 5' RACE reads, TCRdb lists one record per CDR3 protein. This sample carries 600,000 to 1,000,000 distinct CDR3 sequences, roughly 64% of them seen once, and the ten largest clones take around 20%. CDR3 length: 14 amino acids. The V gene's germline CDR1 is KGHSH and CDR2 LQKENI. Details on this clonotype: What it binds is not known.

Study-level results: Per million T cells, TCR beta diversity dropped about linearly as age rose. Unsorted PBMC input precluded a conclusive naive versus antigen-experienced comparison.

The clonotype comes from a man under 40 in good health. Sequencing was performed on blood. The chain links TRBV18 to TRBJ2-5; maybe TRBD1 (5 bases). Judging by the DNA end, TRBJ2-7 fits better; the J call may be wrong. CDR3 DNA: TGTGCCAGCTCACCATTTGACAGTGCCTACGAGCAGTACTTC. Encoded protein: CASSPFDSAYEQYF.